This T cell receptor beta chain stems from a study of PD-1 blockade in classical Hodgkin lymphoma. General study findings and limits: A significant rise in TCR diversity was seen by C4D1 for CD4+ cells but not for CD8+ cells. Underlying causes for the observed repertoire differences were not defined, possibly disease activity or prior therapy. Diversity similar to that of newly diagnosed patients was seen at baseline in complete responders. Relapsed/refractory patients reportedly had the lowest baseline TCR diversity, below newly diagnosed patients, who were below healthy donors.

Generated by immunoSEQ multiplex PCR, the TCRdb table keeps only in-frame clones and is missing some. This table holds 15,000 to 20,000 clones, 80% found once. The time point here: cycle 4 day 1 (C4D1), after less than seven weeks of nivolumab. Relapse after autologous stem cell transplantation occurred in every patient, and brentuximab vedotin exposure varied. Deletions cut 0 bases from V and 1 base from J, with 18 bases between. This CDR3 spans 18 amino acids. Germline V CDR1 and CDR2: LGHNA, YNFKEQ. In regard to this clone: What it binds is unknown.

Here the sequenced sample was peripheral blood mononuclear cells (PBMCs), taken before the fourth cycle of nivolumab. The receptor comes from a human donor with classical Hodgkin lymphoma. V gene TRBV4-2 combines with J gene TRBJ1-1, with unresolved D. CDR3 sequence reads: CASSQERGKGGENTEAFF. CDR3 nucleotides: TGTGCCAGCAGCCAAGAGAGAGGGAAGGGCGGGGAGAACACTGAAGCTTTCTTT.